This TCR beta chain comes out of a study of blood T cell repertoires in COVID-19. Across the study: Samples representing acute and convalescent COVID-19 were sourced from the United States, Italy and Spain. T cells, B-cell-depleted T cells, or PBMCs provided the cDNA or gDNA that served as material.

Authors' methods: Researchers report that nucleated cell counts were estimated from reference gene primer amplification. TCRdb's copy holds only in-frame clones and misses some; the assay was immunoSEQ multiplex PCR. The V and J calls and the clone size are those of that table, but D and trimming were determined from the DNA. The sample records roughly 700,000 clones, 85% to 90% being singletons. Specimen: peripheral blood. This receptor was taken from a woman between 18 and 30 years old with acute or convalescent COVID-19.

CDR3 region: CSASDGTNYGYTF. The CDR3 DNA reads TGCAGTGCTAGTGACGGGACTAACTATGGCTACACCTTC. The chain has TRBV20-1 and TRBJ1-2; D is ambiguous. This CDR3 is 13 amino acids long. Looked up from germline, CDR1 is DFQATT and CDR2 is SNEGSKA (reference sequence). Trimming stripped 3 bases from V and 0 bases from J, with 8 bases between.